This T cell receptor beta chain was retrieved from a study of shared clonotypes between healthy human individuals. Across the whole study: CD4 naive and CD4 memory each took three plates per donor, while CD8 naive took two and CD8 memory one. Study conclusions and caveats: With several donors compared, roughly 4.9% of naive CD4 clonotypes were shared. Across subsets, estimated richness was generally greater for naive than for memory populations. Clonotypes shared by all four sorted-subset donors had higher generation probabilities than non-shared clonotypes.

This CDR3 spans 16 amino acids. With 4 bases clipped from V and 4 bases from J, the junction kept 13 bases outside the gene matches. Per germline, CDR1 SGHRS and CDR2 YFSETQ. A word on this clone: Its specificity is unknown.

TCRdb keeps only in-frame clones here, not all; method: immunoSEQ multiplex PCR. The table shows roughly 1,500,000 clones, with less than 99% occurring only once. Material for sequencing was naive CD4+ T cells sorted from blood. Subset denoted: CD45RA+ positively selected. The gene calls are TRBV5-1 and TRBJ2-5; TRBD2 agrees at 7 bases. The receptor comes from a young man in good health. The CDR3 DNA sequence: TGCGCCAGCAGCCCCGGGGTGGCGGGAGCGGGAGAGACCCAGTACTTC. This encodes CASSPGVAGAGETQYF. Using reference TRBV5-1 and TRBJ2-5 for the parts outside the CDR3, the full variable domain is KAGVTQTPRYLIKTRGQQVTLSCSPISGHRSVSWYQQTPGQGLQFLFEYFSETQRNKGNFPGRFSGRQFSNSRSEMNVSTLELGDSALYLCASSPGVAGAGETQYFGPGTRLLVL.